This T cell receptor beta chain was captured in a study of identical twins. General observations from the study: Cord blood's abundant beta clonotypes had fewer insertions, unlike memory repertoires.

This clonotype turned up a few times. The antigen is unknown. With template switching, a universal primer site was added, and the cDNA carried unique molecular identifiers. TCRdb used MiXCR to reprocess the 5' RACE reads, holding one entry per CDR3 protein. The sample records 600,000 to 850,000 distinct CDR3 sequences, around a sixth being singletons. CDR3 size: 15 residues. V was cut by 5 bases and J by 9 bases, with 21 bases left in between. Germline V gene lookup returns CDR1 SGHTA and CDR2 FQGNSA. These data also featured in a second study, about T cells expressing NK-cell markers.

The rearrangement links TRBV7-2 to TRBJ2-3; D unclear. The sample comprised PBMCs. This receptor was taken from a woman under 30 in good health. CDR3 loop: CASSPTSLRSTTQYF. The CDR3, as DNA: TGTGCCAGCAGCCCTACCTCCCTTCGAAGCACCACGCAGTATTTT.